Here is one T cell receptor (beta chain) with its context. This CDR3 is built from 14 residues. The ends were cut back, 2 bases at V and 4 bases at J, with 8 bases in the middle. Germline CDR1 and CDR2: MNHNS and SASEGT. This specimen comes from a study of sequential checkpoint blockade in melanoma. Study overall: Each arm's sequence ended with maintenance nivolumab.

The assay was immunoSEQ multiplex PCR, and TCRdb's table has in-frame clones only and misses some. The sample includes more than 9,000 clones, around 75% of them seen just once. The treatment is: randomized to nivolumab then ipilimumab (arm A) or the reverse (arm B). None of the patients previously received DNA-damaging chemotherapy. From thawed PBMCs, live CD3+CD8+ cells negative for CD19 and CD56 were sorted. V and J are TRBV6-1 and TRBJ2-2; no reliable D call. The clonotype comes from a human donor with melanoma. Specimen: CD8+ T cells sorted from blood (inferred from file names), collected from a patient given nivolumab and ipilimumab in sequence. For the CDR3, the DNA is TGTGCCAGCAGTGAATACGAGATCACCGGGGAGCTGTTTTTT. Translation: CASSEYEITGELFF.